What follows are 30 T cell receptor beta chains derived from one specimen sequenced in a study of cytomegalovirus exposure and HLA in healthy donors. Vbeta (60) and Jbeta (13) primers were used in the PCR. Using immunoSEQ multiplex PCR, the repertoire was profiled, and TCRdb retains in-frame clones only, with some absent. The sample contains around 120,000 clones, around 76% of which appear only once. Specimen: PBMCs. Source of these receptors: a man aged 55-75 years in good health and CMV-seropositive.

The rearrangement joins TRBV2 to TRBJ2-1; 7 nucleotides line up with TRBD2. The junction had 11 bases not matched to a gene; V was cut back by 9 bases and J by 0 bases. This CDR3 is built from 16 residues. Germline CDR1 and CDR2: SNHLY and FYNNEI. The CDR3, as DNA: TGTGCCAGAAGTACTAGCGCCACAAGCTCCTACAATGAGCAGTTCTTC. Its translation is CARSTSATSSYNEQFF.

The CDR3 loop reads CASSLAQYSNQPQHF. As DNA, the CDR3 is TGTGCCAGCAGTTTAGCCCAGTATAGCAATCAGCCCCAGCATTTT. The rearrangement uses TRBV27 and TRBJ1-5; no definite D call. CDR1 and CDR2 (germline): MNHEY, SMNVEV (reference sequence). V was clipped by 2 bases and J by 0 bases, with 8 bases between them. This CDR3 spans 15 amino acids.

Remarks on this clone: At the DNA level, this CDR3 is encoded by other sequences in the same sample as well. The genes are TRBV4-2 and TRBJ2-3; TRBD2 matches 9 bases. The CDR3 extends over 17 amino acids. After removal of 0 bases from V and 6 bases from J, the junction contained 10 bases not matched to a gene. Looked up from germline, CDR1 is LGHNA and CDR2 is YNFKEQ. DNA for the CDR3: TGTGCCAGCAGCCAAGATGGTGCGGGGGGGGGCGGCGATACGCAGTATTTT. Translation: CASSQDGAGGGGDTQYF.

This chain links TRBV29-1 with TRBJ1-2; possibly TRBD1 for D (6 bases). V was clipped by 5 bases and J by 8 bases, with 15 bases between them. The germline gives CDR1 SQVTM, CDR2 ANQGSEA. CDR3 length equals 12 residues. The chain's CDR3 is CSVKKGDHGYTF. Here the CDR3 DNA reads TGCAGCGTTAAAAAGGGGGACCACGGCTACACCTTC.

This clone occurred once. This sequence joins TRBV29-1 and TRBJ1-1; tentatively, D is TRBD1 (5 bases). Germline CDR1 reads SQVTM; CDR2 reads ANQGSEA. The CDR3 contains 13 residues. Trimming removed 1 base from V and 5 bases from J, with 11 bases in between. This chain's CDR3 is CSVEGRVRTEAFF. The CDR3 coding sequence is TGCAGCGTTGAAGGCAGGGTTAGGACTGAAGCTTTCTTT.

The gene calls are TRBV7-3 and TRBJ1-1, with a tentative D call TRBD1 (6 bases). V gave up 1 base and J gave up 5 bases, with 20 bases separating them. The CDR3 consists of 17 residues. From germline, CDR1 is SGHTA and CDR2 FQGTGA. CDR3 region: CASSLMEGGRFRTEAFF. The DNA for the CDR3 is TGTGCCAGCAGCTTAATGGAGGGGGGGCGGTTCAGGACTGAAGCTTTCTTT.

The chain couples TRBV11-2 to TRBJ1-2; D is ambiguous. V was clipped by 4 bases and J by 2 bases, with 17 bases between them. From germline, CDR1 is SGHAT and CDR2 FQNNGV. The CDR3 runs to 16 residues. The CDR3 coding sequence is TGTGCCAGCAGCTCGGGAAGGCCTTTTGGGAACTATGGCTACACCTTC. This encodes CASSSGRPFGNYGYTF.

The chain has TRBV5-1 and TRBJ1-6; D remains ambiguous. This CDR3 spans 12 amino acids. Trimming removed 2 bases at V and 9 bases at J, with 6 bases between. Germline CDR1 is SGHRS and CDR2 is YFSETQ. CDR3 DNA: TGCGCCAGCAGCTTAGAGGCTTCACCCCTCCACTTT. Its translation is CASSLEASPLHF.

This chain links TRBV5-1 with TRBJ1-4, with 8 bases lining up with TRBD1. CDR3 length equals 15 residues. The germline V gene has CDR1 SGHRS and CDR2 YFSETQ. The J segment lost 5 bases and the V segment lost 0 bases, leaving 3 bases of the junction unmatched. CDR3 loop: CASSLASGGNEKLFF. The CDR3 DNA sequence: TGCGCCAGCAGCTTGGCCTCAGGGGGCAATGAAAAACTGTTTTTT.

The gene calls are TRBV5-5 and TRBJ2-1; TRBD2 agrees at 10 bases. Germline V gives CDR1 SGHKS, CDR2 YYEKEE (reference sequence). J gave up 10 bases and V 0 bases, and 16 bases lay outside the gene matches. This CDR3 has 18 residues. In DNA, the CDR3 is TGTGCCAGCAGCTTGGTTTCTAGCGGGGGCGCTCCACGGCCCGAGCAGTTCTTC. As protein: CASSLVSSGGAPRPEQFF.

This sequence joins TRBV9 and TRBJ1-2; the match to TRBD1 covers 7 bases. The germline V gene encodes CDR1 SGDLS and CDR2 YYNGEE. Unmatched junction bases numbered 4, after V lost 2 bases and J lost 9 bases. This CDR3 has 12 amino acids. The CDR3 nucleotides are TGTGCCAGCAGCGTCCTACAGGGGAGCTACACCTTC. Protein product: CASSVLQGSYTF.

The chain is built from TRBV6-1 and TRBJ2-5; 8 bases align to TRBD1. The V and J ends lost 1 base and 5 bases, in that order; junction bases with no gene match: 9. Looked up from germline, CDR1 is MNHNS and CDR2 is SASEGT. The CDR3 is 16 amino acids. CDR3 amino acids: CASSEDYRGYTETQYF. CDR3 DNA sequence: TGTGCCAGCAGTGAAGATTACAGGGGGTACACTGAGACCCAGTACTTC.

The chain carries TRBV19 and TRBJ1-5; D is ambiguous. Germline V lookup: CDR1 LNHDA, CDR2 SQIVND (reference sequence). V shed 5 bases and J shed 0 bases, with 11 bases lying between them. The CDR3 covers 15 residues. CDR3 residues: CASSYYSNSNQPQHF. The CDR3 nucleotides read TGTGCCAGTAGTTATTACTCGAATAGCAATCAGCCCCAGCATTTT.

The CDR3 reads CASSTGQFYGYTF. As DNA, the CDR3 is TGTGCCAGTAGTACCGGACAGTTTTATGGCTACACCTTC. The genes are TRBV19 and TRBJ1-2, with a weak D call TRBD1 (6 bases). This CDR3 has 13 residues. Germline CDR1 is LNHDA and CDR2 is SQIVND (reference sequence). V was clipped by 4 bases and J by 5 bases, with 11 bases between them. The full variable domain, in which reference TRBV19 and TRBJ1-2 provide the parts outside the CDR3, is DGGITQSPKYLFRKEGQNVTLSCEQNLNHDAMYWYRQDPGQGLRLIYYSQIVNDFQKGDIAEGYSVSREKKESFPLTVTSAQKNPTAFYLCASSTGQFYGYTFGSGTRLTVV.

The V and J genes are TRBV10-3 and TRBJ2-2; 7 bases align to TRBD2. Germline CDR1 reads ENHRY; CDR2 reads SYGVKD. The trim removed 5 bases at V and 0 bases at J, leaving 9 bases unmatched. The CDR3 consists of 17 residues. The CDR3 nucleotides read TGTGCCATCAGTTCCGGGAGCGGGGTCGCGAACACCGGGGAGCTGTTTTTT. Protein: CAISSGSGVANTGELFF.

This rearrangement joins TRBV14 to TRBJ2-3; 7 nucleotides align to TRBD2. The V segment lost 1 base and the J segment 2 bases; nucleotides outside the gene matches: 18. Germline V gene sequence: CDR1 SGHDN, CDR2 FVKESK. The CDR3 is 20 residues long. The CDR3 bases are TGTGCCAGCAGCCAAGGAGGGGCGGGAGAGGCCCGCTCTTACACAGATACGCAGTATTTT. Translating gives CASSQGGAGEARSYTDTQYF.

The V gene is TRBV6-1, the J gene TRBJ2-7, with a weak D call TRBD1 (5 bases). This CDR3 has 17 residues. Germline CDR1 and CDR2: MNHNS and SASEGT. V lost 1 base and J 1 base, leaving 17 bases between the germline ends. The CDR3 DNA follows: TGTGCCAGCAGTGAAGGCCCTTTTAGGGGTCCTTCCTACGAGCAGTACTTC. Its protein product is CASSEGPFRGPSYEQYF.

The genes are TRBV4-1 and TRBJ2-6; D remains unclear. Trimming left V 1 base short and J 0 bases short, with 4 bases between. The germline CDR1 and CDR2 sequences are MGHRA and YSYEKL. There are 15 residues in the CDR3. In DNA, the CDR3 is TGCGCCAGCAGCCAAGGGAGCTCTGGGGCCAACGTCCTGACTTTC. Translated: CASSQGSSGANVLTF.

CDR3 nucleotide sequence: TGTGCCAGCAGCGTAGTCTCAGGGAACAATGAGCAGTTCTTC. This codes for CASSVVSGNNEQFF. This chain uses TRBV9 with TRBJ2-1, with D maybe TRBD1 (5 bases). V was pared by 0 bases and J by 5 bases, with 9 bases between. CDR1 and CDR2 from the germline V gene are SGDLS and YYNGEE. The CDR3 totals 14 residues.

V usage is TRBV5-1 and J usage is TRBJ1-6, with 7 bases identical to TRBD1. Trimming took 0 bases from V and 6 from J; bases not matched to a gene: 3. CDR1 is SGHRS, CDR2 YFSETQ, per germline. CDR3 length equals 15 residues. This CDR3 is CASSLDGTANSPLHF. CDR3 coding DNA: TGCGCCAGCAGCTTGGACGGGACAGCTAATTCACCCCTCCACTTT.

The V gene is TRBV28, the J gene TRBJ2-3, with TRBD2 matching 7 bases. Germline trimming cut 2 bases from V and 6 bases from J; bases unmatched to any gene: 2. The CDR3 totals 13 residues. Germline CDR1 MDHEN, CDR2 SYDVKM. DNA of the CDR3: TGTGCCAGCAGTTTACGGGACTACGATACGCAGTATTTT. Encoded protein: CASSLRDYDTQYF.

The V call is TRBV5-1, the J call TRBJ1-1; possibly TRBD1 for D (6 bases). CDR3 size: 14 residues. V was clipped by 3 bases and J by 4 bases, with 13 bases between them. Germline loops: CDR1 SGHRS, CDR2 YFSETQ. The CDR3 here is CASSWTDPVTEAFF. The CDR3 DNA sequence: TGCGCCAGCAGCTGGACAGATCCGGTCACTGAAGCTTTCTTT.

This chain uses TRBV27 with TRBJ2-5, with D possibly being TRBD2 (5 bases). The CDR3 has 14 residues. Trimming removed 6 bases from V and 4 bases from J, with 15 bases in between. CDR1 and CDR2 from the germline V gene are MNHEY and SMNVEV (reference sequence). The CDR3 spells CASRSQGSGETQYF. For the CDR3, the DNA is TGTGCCAGCAGAAGCCAAGGGAGCGGAGAGACCCAGTACTTC.

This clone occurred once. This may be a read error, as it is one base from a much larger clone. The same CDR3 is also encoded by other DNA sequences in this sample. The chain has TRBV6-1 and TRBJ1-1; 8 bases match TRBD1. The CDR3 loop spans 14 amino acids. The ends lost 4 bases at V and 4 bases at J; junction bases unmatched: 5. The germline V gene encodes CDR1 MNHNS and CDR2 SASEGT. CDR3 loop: CASSVDRGGTEAFF. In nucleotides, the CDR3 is TGTGCCAGCAGTGTCGACAGGGGCGGCACTGAAGCTTTCTTT.

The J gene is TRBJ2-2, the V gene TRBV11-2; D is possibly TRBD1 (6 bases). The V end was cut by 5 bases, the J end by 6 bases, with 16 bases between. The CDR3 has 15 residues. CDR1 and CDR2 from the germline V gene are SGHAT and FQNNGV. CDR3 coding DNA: TGTGCCAGCAGCCCACGCCAGGGGAGTGCCGGGGAGCTGTTTTTT. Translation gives CASSPRQGSAGELFF.

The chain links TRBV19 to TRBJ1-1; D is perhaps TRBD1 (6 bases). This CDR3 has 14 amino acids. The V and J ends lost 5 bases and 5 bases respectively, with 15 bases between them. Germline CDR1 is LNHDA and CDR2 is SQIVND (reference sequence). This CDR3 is CASSFTGFSTEAFF. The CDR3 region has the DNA TGTGCCAGTAGTTTTACAGGGTTTTCGACTGAAGCTTTCTTT.

CDR3 in amino acids: CVERDARWGTEAFF. CDR3 DNA sequence: TGTGTTGAGCGGGATGCGAGGTGGGGCACTGAAGCTTTCTTT. The J gene is TRBJ1-1, the V gene TRBV21-1. TRBV21-1 is an annotated pseudogene. CDR3 length: 14 amino acids.

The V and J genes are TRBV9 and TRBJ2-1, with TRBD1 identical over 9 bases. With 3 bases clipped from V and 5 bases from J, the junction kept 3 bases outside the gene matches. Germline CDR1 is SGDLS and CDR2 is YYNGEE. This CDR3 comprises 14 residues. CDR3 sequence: CASSAWDRDNEQFF. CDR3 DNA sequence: TGTGCCAGCAGCGCTTGGGACAGGGACAATGAGCAGTTCTTC.

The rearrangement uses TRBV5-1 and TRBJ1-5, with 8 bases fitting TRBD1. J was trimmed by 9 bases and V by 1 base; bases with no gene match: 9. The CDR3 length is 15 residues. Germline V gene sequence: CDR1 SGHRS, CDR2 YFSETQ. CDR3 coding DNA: TGCGCCAGCAGCTTGATGGGACAGGCCGGAGGGCCCCAGCATTTT. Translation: CASSLMGQAGGPQHF.

CDR3 sequence (DNA): TGTGCCAGCAGTGAGACAGGCAATCAGCCCCAGCATTTT. Amino acids: CASSETGNQPQHF. V and J are TRBV6-1 and TRBJ1-5, with D perhaps TRBD1 (5 bases). This CDR3 is built from 13 residues. V lost 3 bases, J lost 2 bases, and 5 bases lay in between. Germline V lookup: CDR1 MNHNS, CDR2 SASEGT.